The clone carrying this T cell receptor beta chain was detected many times. These data come from a study of blood T cell repertoires in COVID-19. The overall study: T cells, B-cell-depleted T cells, or PBMCs supplied cDNA or gDNA.

TCRdb's table, derived via immunoSEQ multiplex PCR, lists solely in-frame clones and lacks some. The repertoire has roughly 70,000 clones, about 80% of them found once; the top ten carry over 15%. Source material: peripheral blood. This clonotype was sampled from a man in his 70s who had recovered from COVID-19.

The chain's CDR3 is CASSSQAGETETQYF. CDR3 bases: TGTGCCAGCAGCTCCCAAGCGGGGGAGACGGAGACCCAGTACTTC. V and J are TRBV7-3 and TRBJ2-5; 8 nucleotides agree with TRBD2. V dropped 4 bases and J dropped 5; count of bases not matched to a gene: 9. This CDR3 is built from 15 residues. CDR1 is SGHTA, CDR2 FQGTGA, per germline.